These T cell receptor beta chains were read from a single sample in a study of T cells in Graves' hyperthyroidism and ophthalmopathy. TCRdb itself ran the multiplex PCR reads through MiXCR, one entry per CDR3 protein. The sample holds around 340,000 distinct CDR3 sequences, over 11% seen once. The specimen was blood. The receptor set was obtained from a woman aged 25-40 years with Graves' hyperthyroidism. Each CDR3 is given with its conserved first and last residue. D genes are given only for firm matches. The listing skips clone size in some rows; elsewhere it reads once, few, many or a size class.

V gene	D gene	clone size	J gene	CDR3 protein	CDR3 DNA
TRBV15	TRBD2	few	TRBJ2-1	CATSREGLARLNNEQFF	TGTGCCACCAGCAGAGAAGGACTAGCGCGGCTGAACAATGAGCAGTTCTTC
TRBV3-1	-	few	TRBJ2-7	CASSVGISYEQYF	TGTGCCAGCAGCGTAGGGATCTCCTACGAGCAGTACTTC
TRBV20-1	-	-	TRBJ1-5	CSARGPDQPQHF	TGCAGTGCTAGAGGCCCGGATCAGCCCCAGCATTTT
TRBV7-9	-	many	TRBJ2-1	CASSPAPMGNEQFF	TGTGCCAGCAGCCCTGCTCCGATGGGCAATGAGCAGTTCTTC
TRBV7-2	-	many	TRBJ2-1	CASSPNSGIEQFF	TGTGCCAGCAGCCCCAACTCGGGCATTGAGCAGTTCTTC
TRBV5-6	-	-	TRBJ2-5	CASSLVVPERETQYF	TGTGCCAGCAGCTTGGTAGTGCCGGAGAGGGAGACCCAGTACTTC
TRBV18	-	few	TRBJ1-1	CASSPGQKNTEAFF	TGTGCCAGCTCACCCGGACAGAAGAACACTGAAGCTTTCTTT
TRBV3-1	-	few	TRBJ2-5	CASSQDVGPQETQYF	TGTGCCAGCAGCCAAGATGTTGGGCCCCAAGAGACCCAGTACTTC
TRBV12-3/TRBV12-4	-	many	TRBJ2-1	CASSLKGGFNNEQFF	TGTGCCAGCAGTTTAAAAGGGGGATTCAACAATGAGCAGTTCTTC
TRBV30	-	few	TRBJ1-3	CAWTGTGNTIYF	TGTGCCTGGACGGGGACTGGAAACACCATATATTTT
TRBV3-1	-	-	TRBJ2-2	CASSQLSGRTNTGELFF	TGTGCCAGCAGCCAATTAAGCGGGCGCACGAACACCGGGGAGCTGTTTTTT
TRBV20-1	-	many	TRBJ1-6	CSAPLFPGRDSPLHF	TGCAGTGCGCCCCTCTTCCCAGGGAGGGATTCACCCCTCCACTTT
TRBV19	-	many	TRBJ2-2	CASSNIGGSGELFF	TGTGCCAGTAGTAATATCGGGGGTTCCGGGGAGCTGTTTTTT
TRBV28	TRBD1	many	TRBJ1-3	CASSFQGRGVSSSGNTIYF	TGTGCCAGCAGTTTTCAGGGCAGGGGGGTTTCGAGTTCTGGAAACACCATATATTTT
TRBV27	TRBD1	few	TRBJ2-2	CASSRDRGLILTGELFF	TGTGCCAGCTCCCGGGACAGGGGGTTGATTTTGACCGGGGAGCTGTTTTTT
TRBV29-1	TRBD2	few	TRBJ2-3	CSVDRSGATDTQYF	TGCAGCGTTGATCGCAGCGGGGCCACAGATACGCAGTATTTT
TRBV28	-	many	TRBJ2-2	CASSPKRSYGTGELFF	TGTGCCAGCAGTCCCAAGCGGTCTTACGGGACCGGGGAGCTGTTTTTT
TRBV20-1	-	-	TRBJ2-3	CSAPADTQYF	TGCAGTGCCCCGGCGGACACGCAGTATTTT
TRBV3-1	-	many	TRBJ2-3	CASSHHWEDTQYF	TGTGCCAGCAGCCACCACTGGGAAGATACGCAGTATTTT
TRBV7-2	-	many	TRBJ1-5	CASSLIGAGGPQHF	TGTGCCAGCAGCTTAATCGGGGCGGGGGGGCCCCAGCATTTT
TRBV29-1	-	-	TRBJ1-3	CSVSRAISGNTIYF	TGCAGCGTTTCCCGGGCTATCTCTGGAAACACCATATATTTT
TRBV28	TRBD1	many	TRBJ2-7	CASSLLAGTGGDEQYF	TGTGCCAGCAGTTTATTGGCCGGGACAGGGGGGGACGAGCAGTACTTC
TRBV19	-	few	TRBJ1-2	CASSPWDQNYGYTF	TGTGCCAGTAGTCCTTGGGACCAAAACTATGGCTACACCTTC
TRBV20-1	-	-	TRBJ2-3	CSARILSTDTQYF	TGCAGTGCTAGAATATTAAGCACAGATACGCAGTATTTT
TRBV28	-	many	TRBJ1-1	CASSPPTGRQLTWAFF	TGTGCCAGCAGTCCTCCCACCGGACGACAGCTAACATGGGCTTTCTTT
TRBV5-6	-	few	TRBJ2-7	CASSLAPPPPQYF	TGTGCCAGCAGCTTGGCGCCTCCGCCTCCGCAGTACTTC